These T cell receptor beta chains were read from a single sample in a study of patients and donors after allogeneic stem cell transplantation. Via MiXCR, TCRdb re-called the RT-PCR reads, giving one row per CDR3 protein. The sample contains approximately 430,000 distinct CDR3 sequences, around 16% of which appear only once. The sequencing input was blood, either unsorted or a sorted T cell fraction (not recorded which). These receptors originate from a human donor who was either an allogeneic HSCT recipient or a stem cell or donor lymphocyte infusion donor (not recorded which). It is not recorded whose cells these are; they may come from a transplant donor. Each CDR3 is given with its conserved first and last residue. A D gene is named only where the DNA matches it firmly. Size is omitted from some rows. Given values are once, few, many or a class for expanded clones.

clone size | J gene | V gene | D gene | CDR3 protein | CDR3 DNA
- | TRBJ2-3 | TRBV20-1 | TRBD2 | CSARDSRGGTDTQYF | TGCAGTGCTAGAGATAGTCGGGGAGGGACAGATACGCAGTATTTT
few | TRBJ2-7 | TRBV29-1 | TRBD1 | CSALTGTSYEQYF | TGCAGCGCCCTGACAGGGACGTCCTACGAGCAGTACTTC
few | TRBJ2-3 | TRBV7-9 | - | CASSPSGRGGGIGTQYF | TGTGCCAGCAGCCCGTCTGGAAGAGGGGGAGGGATAGGTACGCAGTATTTT
few | TRBJ2-2 | TRBV6-1 | - | CASSVLGGARTGELFF | TGTGCCAGCAGTGTCCTCGGAGGGGCCCGCACCGGGGAGCTGTTTTTT
many | TRBJ2-1 | TRBV11-2 | - | CASSLIYPPYNEQFF | TGTGCCAGCAGCTTAATCTACCCCCCCTACAATGAGCAGTTCTTC
- | TRBJ2-7 | TRBV6-5 | - | CASSGGGNEQYF | TGTGCCAGCAGTGGGGGTGGGAACGAGCAGTACTTC
many | TRBJ2-1 | TRBV20-1 | - | CSARVDSPYNEQFF | TGCAGTGCTAGAGTGGACAGTCCCTACAATGAGCAGTTCTTC
- | TRBJ1-2 | TRBV29-1 | TRBD1 | CSVRDRDGYTF | TGCAGCGTTCGGGACAGGGATGGCTACACCTTC
few | TRBJ2-3 | TRBV9 | TRBD2 | CASSSQSGGGADTQYF | TGTGCCAGCAGCTCCCAGAGTGGCGGGGGGGCGGATACGCAGTATTTT
few | TRBJ2-2 | TRBV20-1 | - | CSAPESPGELFF | TGCAGTGCTCCGGAGTCTCCCGGGGAGCTGTTTTTT
many | TRBJ1-5 | TRBV27 | - | CASSLWGRTNQPQHF | TGTGCCAGCAGTTTATGGGGAAGGACCAATCAGCCCCAGCATTTT
few | TRBJ2-5 | TRBV20-1 | - | CSARAVTGQETQYF | TGCAGTGCTAGAGCTGTAACAGGCCAAGAGACCCAGTACTTC
- | TRBJ1-1 | TRBV7-9 | - | CASSHTDRENTEAFF | TGTGCCAGCAGCCACACGGACAGAGAGAACACTGAAGCTTTCTTT
- | TRBJ2-2 | TRBV2 | TRBD2 | CASSGGGNGELFF | TGTGCCAGCAGCGGGGGGGGTAACGGGGAGCTGTTTTTT
- | TRBJ1-3 | TRBV3-1 | - | CASSRRGAGSGNTIYF | TGTGCCAGCAGCCGGCGGGGTGCGGGCTCTGGAAACACCATATATTTT
- | TRBJ1-4 | TRBV5-1 | TRBD1 | CASSYDRGDEKLFF | TGCGCCAGCAGCTACGACAGGGGCGATGAAAAACTGTTTTTT
few | TRBJ2-7 | TRBV4-1 | - | CASSQDDQGYEQYF | TGCGCCAGCAGCCAAGATGATCAGGGGTACGAGCAGTACTTC
- | TRBJ1-2 | TRBV5-1 | TRBD1 | CASSFGQGARGYTF | TGCGCCAGCAGCTTCGGACAGGGGGCGAGAGGCTACACCTTC
- | TRBJ2-2 | TRBV20-1 | TRBD2 | CSARDGLAGNTGELFF | TGCAGTGCTAGAGATGGGCTAGCGGGGAACACCGGGGAGCTGTTTTTT
few | TRBJ2-7 | TRBV29-1 | TRBD1 | CSVVGQETYEQYF | TGCAGCGTTGTGGGACAGGAGACCTACGAGCAGTACTTC
- | TRBJ2-5 | TRBV25-1 | - | CASSDRLTGGSQETQYF | TGTGCCAGCAGTGATAGACTGACCGGGGGCAGCCAAGAGACCCAGTACTTC
- | TRBJ2-7 | TRBV6-1 | - | CASTGMPYEQYF | TGTGCCAGCACGGGGATGCCCTACGAGCAGTACTTC
few | TRBJ1-3 | TRBV12-3/TRBV12-4 | - | CASRTTAHSGNTIYF | TGTGCCAGCAGAACGACAGCACACTCTGGAAACACCATATATTTT
- | TRBJ2-3 | TRBV12-3/TRBV12-4 | TRBD2 | CASSPLAERGDTQYF | TGTGCCAGCAGCCCTCTAGCGGAGAGGGGAGATACGCAGTATTTT
- | TRBJ2-1 | TRBV29-1 | - | CSVDGGAGINNEQFF | TGCAGCGTTGACGGGGGTGCGGGGATTAACAATGAGCAGTTCTTC
few | TRBJ1-5 | TRBV6-2/TRBV6-3 | - | CASGRQGNQPQHF | TGTGCCAGCGGTCGACAGGGCAATCAGCCCCAGCATTTT
few | TRBJ2-4 | TRBV18 | - | CASSPKQGEQYF | TGTGCCAGCTCACCCAAACAAGGAGAACAGTACTTC
many | TRBJ2-7 | TRBV19 | - | CASTSASQVQPYEQYF | TGTGCCAGTACCTCCGCCTCGCAGGTTCAACCCTACGAGCAGTACTTC
- | TRBJ2-5 | TRBV18 | - | CASSPPPGHPQETQYF | TGTGCCAGCTCACCACCTCCCGGACATCCCCAAGAGACCCAGTACTTC
- | TRBJ2-7 | TRBV5-1 | TRBD2 | CASSLRSGGYEQYF | TGCGCCAGCAGCTTGAGGAGCGGGGGGTACGAGCAGTACTTC
- | TRBJ2-1 | TRBV20-1 | - | CSARPTGRQRNEQFF | TGCAGTGCTAGACCCACCGGACGACAGCGCAATGAGCAGTTCTTC
- | TRBJ1-2 | TRBV4-3 | - | CASSQDLRTPGYTF | TGCGCCAGCAGCCAAGACCTCAGAACGCCCGGCTACACCTTC
few | TRBJ1-6 | TRBV27 | TRBD1 | CASRQGTNSPLHF | TGTGCCAGCCGACAGGGCACTAATTCACCCCTCCACTTT
- | TRBJ2-3 | TRBV5-1 | - | CASSLALHNADTQYF | TGCGCCAGCAGCTTGGCCTTACACAATGCAGATACGCAGTATTTT
few | TRBJ1-2 | TRBV12-5 | TRBD1 | CASGSGQSLYGYTF | TGTGCTAGTGGTTCGGGACAGAGCCTCTATGGCTACACCTTC
many | TRBJ1-5 | TRBV12-3/TRBV12-4 | TRBD1 | CASSYGTGGQPQHF | TGTGCCAGCAGCTACGGGACAGGGGGACAGCCCCAGCATTTT
- | TRBJ2-5 | TRBV4-1 | TRBD2 | CASSIRTSAFQETQYF | TGCGCCAGCAGCATACGGACTAGCGCCTTTCAAGAGACCCAGTACTTC
few | TRBJ2-7 | TRBV19 | TRBD2 | CASSIALAAYEQYF | TGTGCCAGTAGTATCGCCCTAGCGGCCTACGAGCAGTACTTC
- | TRBJ1-1 | TRBV6-1 | - | CASSLRTVTEAFF | TGTGCCAGCAGCCTTAGGACAGTTACTGAAGCTTTCTTT
- | TRBJ1-2 | TRBV18 | TRBD1 | CASSPDRGSSFF | TGTGCCAGCTCACCGGACAGGGGCTCTTCGTTCTTC
few | TRBJ2-5 | TRBV6-5 | TRBD2 | CASSYLGGQETQYF | TGTGCCAGCAGTTACCTCGGGGGGCAAGAGACCCAGTACTTC
few | TRBJ1-1 | TRBV4-2 | TRBD1 | CASSQTRPPGTGNTEAFF | TGTGCCAGCAGCCAAACCCGGCCACCCGGGACAGGGAACACTGAAGCTTTCTTT
few | TRBJ2-3 | TRBV2 | - | CASIQNGVRTDTQYF | TGTGCCAGCATCCAAAACGGGGTGCGGACGGATACGCAGTATTTT
- | TRBJ2-3 | TRBV9 | TRBD2 | CASRRGEGGTQYF | TGTGCCAGCAGGCGCGGGGAGGGAGGTACGCAGTATTTT
- | TRBJ1-1 | TRBV9 | - | CASSAEQGEKGDTEAFF | TGTGCCAGCAGCGCAGAGCAGGGAGAGAAAGGGGACACTGAAGCTTTCTTT
- | TRBJ2-1 | TRBV20-1 | - | CSARGGFSEQFF | TGCAGTGCTAGAGGGGGCTTCAGTGAGCAGTTCTTC
many | TRBJ2-2 | TRBV24-1 | TRBD1 | CATSDRGQGRTGELFF | TGTGCCACCAGTGATCGGGGACAGGGCCGCACCGGGGAGCTGTTTTTT
- | TRBJ2-7 | TRBV10-2 | TRBD2 | CASFGASGTYEQYF | TGCGCCAGCTTCGGGGCTAGCGGAACCTACGAGCAGTACTTC